Here is one T cell receptor (beta chain) with its context. The data were taken from a study of blood T cell repertoires in COVID-19. Recruits, aged roughly 18 to 95 years, lived in under 25 US areas. The assay was immunoSEQ multiplex PCR, and TCRdb's table has in-frame clones only and misses some. The sample lists about 270,000 clones; about 90% were seen once. J gave up 3 bases and V 7 bases, and 12 bases lay outside the gene matches. The CDR3 has 19 residues. The germline gives CDR1 LNHDA, CDR2 SQIVND (reference sequence). This sequence joins TRBV19 and TRBJ2-1; 16 positions agree with TRBD2. The origin of this receptor is a woman aged 55-69 years who had recovered from COVID-19. The specimen was PBMCs or T cells enriched from blood (not recorded which). In DNA form, the CDR3 reads TGTGCCAGTAACTCGGGACTAGCGGGAGGGCCGTTTGTCTACAATGAGCAGTTCTTC. Translating gives CASNSGLAGGPFVYNEQFF.